This T cell receptor (beta chain) was recorded in a study of cytomegalovirus exposure and HLA in healthy donors. Regarding the study as a whole: The study recorded 150 to 200 TCR beta chains that were cytomegalovirus-associated.

PCR used 60 Vbeta primers and 13 Jbeta primers. Generated by immunoSEQ multiplex PCR, the TCRdb table keeps only in-frame clones and is missing some. The table has fewer than 200,000 clones, about three quarters seen once. The CDR3 contains 15 residues. With V trimmed by 0 bases and J by 8 bases, 7 bases remained unmatched. The V gene's germline CDR1 is SGHRS and CDR2 YFSETQ. A remark on this clone: Its target is unknown.

Sequencing was performed on PBMCs. The genes are TRBV5-1 and TRBJ2-1; 8 nucleotides agree with TRBD1. This TCR came from a girl aged 10 to 17 in good health and CMV-seronegative. CDR3 sequence (DNA): TGCGCCAGCAGCTTGGCGGACAGGGAAGGAGATGAGCAGTTCTTC. This translates into CASSLADREGDEQFF.